Below are 24 T cell receptor beta chains sequenced from a single sample in a study of blood T cell repertoires in COVID-19 (dated by TCRdb to about 2020). Library generation was performed with the immunoSEQ multiplex PCR assay. The source is immuneACCESS, and TCRdb retained only in-frame sequences with V and J called. Part of the clones is not carried over; for the studies checked, unresolved V genes explain less than half of this, and the remainder is unexplained. Here the sample has tens of thousands of clones; around nine tenths occur a single time. The ten most abundant clones make up around 0.37% of the sample. The specimen sequenced was peripheral blood. The source is a man aged 50 or older with COVID-19, enrolled during active disease.

The V and J genes are TRBV3-1 (or the pseudogene TRBV3-2) and TRBJ1-1, with 8 bases identical to TRBD1. The junction had 14 bases not matched to a gene; V was cut back by 6 bases and J by 5 bases. CDR1 is LGHDT and CDR2 is YNNKEL in the germline V gene (reference sequence). This CDR3 is 16 amino acids long. The CDR3, as DNA: TGTGCCAGCAGGCTAACAGGGGGTGCCGGAGATACTGAAGCTTTCTTT. Protein sequence: CASRLTGGAGDTEAFF.

In its sample, this clone was seen a few times. The V and J genes are TRBV6-6 and TRBJ2-7; D might be TRBD1 (6 bases). Germline loops: CDR1 MNHNY, CDR2 SVGAGI (reference sequence). This CDR3 comprises 14 residues. The germline V and J ends were trimmed by 5 bases and 6 bases, with 17 bases remaining between them. The CDR3: CASSRTAVSSEQYF. In DNA form, the CDR3 reads TGTGCCAGCAGTAGGACAGCGGTCTCGTCCGAGCAGTACTTC.

This clone has a single count. Here the CDR3 DNA reads TGTGCCAGCTCCTTGTTCGAGCAGTTCTTC. This sequence encodes CASSLFEQFF. J is TRBJ2-1 and V is TRBV2; D gene ambiguous. Looked up from germline, CDR1 is SNHLY and CDR2 is FYNNEI. The germline V and J ends were trimmed by 8 bases and 10 bases, with 9 bases remaining between them. The CDR3 consists of 10 residues.

The genes are TRBV4-1 and TRBJ2-4; TRBD2 matches at 12 bases. Trimming at V came to 1 base and at J to 4 bases, leaving 5 bases not matched to a gene. CDR3 length: 17 amino acids. CDR1 and CDR2 (germline): MGHRA, YSYEKL. In DNA form, the CDR3 reads TGCGCCAGCAGCCAAGGACTAGCGGGAGCTTCAAAAAACATTCAGTACTTC. Amino acids: CASSQGLAGASKNIQYF.

The rearrangement joins TRBV20-1 to TRBJ2-7; 13 positions match TRBD2. Germline V gives CDR1 DFQATT, CDR2 SNEGSKA (reference sequence). This CDR3 has 18 residues. V lost 6 bases, J lost 0 bases, and 14 bases stayed unmatched. This CDR3 reads CSASGLAGALISSYEQYF. In DNA, the CDR3 is TGCAGTGCCAGTGGACTAGCGGGAGCCCTAATCAGCTCCTACGAGCAGTACTTC.

This chain connects TRBV3-1 (or the pseudogene TRBV3-2) to TRBJ2-2, with TRBD2 matching over 7 bases. J was trimmed by 5 bases and V by 4 bases; bases with no gene match: 25. CDR3 length: 21 amino acids. Per germline, CDR1 LGHDT and CDR2 YNNKEL (reference sequence). The CDR3 protein is CASSPYSFLYSSGKGTGELFF. The CDR3 region has the DNA TGTGCCAGCAGCCCATACTCTTTTTTATACTCGAGCGGGAAGGGGACCGGGGAGCTGTTTTTT.

This chain connects TRBV27 to TRBJ2-7; 11 bases agree with TRBD2. V lost 6 bases to trimming and J lost 0 bases; unmatched junction nucleotides: 13. The CDR3 spans 18 residues. CDR1 and CDR2 (germline): MNHEY, SMNVEV (reference sequence). The CDR3 sequence is CASRPPGTSGRYSYEQYF. Written as DNA, the CDR3 is TGTGCCAGCAGACCCCCCGGGACTAGCGGACGATACTCCTACGAGCAGTACTTC.

A word on this clone: A read error may account for a junction end that differs from germline. This chain links TRBV27 with TRBJ2-7, with 9 nucleotides matching TRBD1. Per germline, CDR1 MNHEY and CDR2 SMNVEV (reference sequence). This CDR3 has 15 amino acids. The CDR3 spells CASSPTPGQGYGQYF. CDR3 sequence (DNA): TGTGCCAGCAGTCCCACCCCGGGACAGGGCTACGGGCAGTACTTC.

The chain has TRBV7-9 and TRBJ2-7; maybe TRBD2 (6 bases). The V gene lost 1 base and the J gene lost 3 bases, with 13 bases spanning the gap. This CDR3 contains 15 residues. Germline lookup yields CDR1 SEHNR and CDR2 FQNEAQ (reference sequence). The CDR3 coding sequence is TGTGCCAGCAGCTTAGGGACTACAGTGTACTACGAGCAGTACTTC. Residues: CASSLGTTVYYEQYF.

V is TRBV5-4 and J is TRBJ1-5, with 8 bases that match TRBD1. Looked up from germline, CDR1 is SGHNT and CDR2 is YYREEE (reference sequence). V lost 0 bases to trimming and J lost 5 bases; unmatched junction nucleotides: 10. This CDR3 is built from 17 residues. The CDR3: CASSLDHRQGADQPQHF. The CDR3, as DNA: TGTGCCAGCAGCTTGGATCATAGGCAGGGGGCTGATCAGCCCCAGCATTTT.

The chain couples TRBV5-1 to TRBJ1-6; no clear D gene. Trimming cost V 0 bases and J 0 bases, with 4 bases left between them. Germline V lookup: CDR1 SGHRS, CDR2 YFSETQ. The CDR3 spans 15 residues. The CDR3 here is CASSLANSYNSPLHF. CDR3 nucleotide sequence: TGCGCCAGCAGCTTGGCCAACTCCTATAATTCACCCCTCCACTTT.

This clone was detected once. The chain carries TRBV5-1 and TRBJ2-1, with TRBD2 matching 7 bases. Germline V lookup: CDR1 SGHRS, CDR2 YFSETQ. The CDR3 length is 15 residues. The V and J ends lost 4 bases and 0 bases, in that order; junction bases with no gene match: 4. DNA of the CDR3: TGCGCCAGCAGCATCGGCGGGAGCTCCTACAATGAGCAGTTCTTC. Its translation is CASSIGGSSYNEQFF.

Here the CDR3 DNA reads TGTGCCAGCAGTTCGGGACAGGGGAGATATGGCTACACCTTC. Protein sequence: CASSSGQGRYGYTF. The chain employs TRBV27 and TRBJ1-2, with 10 bases matching TRBD1. The germline V gene has CDR1 MNHEY and CDR2 SMNVEV (reference sequence). The J segment lost 5 bases and the V segment lost 4 bases, leaving 4 bases of the junction unmatched. The CDR3 has 14 amino acids.

The chain has TRBV7-6 and TRBJ1-3; D remains ambiguous. Trimming stripped 8 bases from V and 3 bases from J, with 20 bases between. Germline V lookup: CDR1 SGHVS, CDR2 FNYEAQ. CDR3 length: 16 amino acids. DNA for the CDR3: TGTGCCAGCGGCCGTTGGAGGGTTTCGGGTGGAAACACCATATATTTT. It specifies CASGRWRVSGGNTIYF. Drawing the rest from reference TRBV7-6 and TRBJ1-3, the complete variable domain is GAGVSQSPRYKVTKRGQDVALRCDPISGHVSLYWYRQALGQGPEFLTYFNYEAQQDKSGLPNDRFSAERPEGSISTLTIQRTEQRDSAMYRCASGRWRVSGGNTIYFGEGSWLTVV.

CDR3: CASSQLTLTGNNEQFF. Written as DNA, the CDR3 is TGCGCCAGCAGTCAATTAACCCTGACAGGCAACAATGAGCAGTTCTTC. The chain links TRBV23-1 to TRBJ2-1, with a possible D match to TRBD1 (6 bases). TRBV23-1 is labeled an ORF, and its function is uncertain. Trimming took 1 base from V and 5 from J, leaving 15 bases between them. CDR3 length equals 16 residues.

The chain joins TRBV19 to TRBJ2-7, with D perhaps matching TRBD2 (7 bases). The CDR3 loop spans 15 amino acids. CDR1 LNHDA and CDR2 SQIVND come from the germline V gene (reference sequence). V was cut by 0 bases and J by 4 bases, with 13 bases left in between. The CDR3 DNA reads TGTGCCAGTAGTATAGATCACGGGGGGCAATACGAGCAGTACTTC. Amino acid sequence: CASSIDHGGQYEQYF. The full variable domain, with the rest looked up from reference TRBV19 and TRBJ2-7, is DGGITQSPKYLFRKEGQNVTLSCEQNLNHDAMYWYRQDPGQGLRLIYYSQIVNDFQKGDIAEGYSVSREKKESFPLTVTSAQKNPTAFYLCASSIDHGGQYEQYFGPGTRLTVT.

CDR3 protein: CASSGTRADNEQFF. Written as DNA, the CDR3 is TGTGCCAGCAGCGGGACTAGAGCGGACAATGAGCAGTTCTTC. V usage is TRBV27 and J usage is TRBJ2-1; 8 bases match TRBD2. Germline V gene data show CDR1 as MNHEY and CDR2 as SMNVEV (reference sequence). This CDR3 region has 14 residues. The junction had 6 bases not matched to a gene; V was cut back by 6 bases and J by 5 bases.

CDR3 coding DNA: TGTGCCAGCAGCCAAGATCAGACAGGCAATCAGCCCCAGCATTTT. This encodes CASSQDQTGNQPQHF. V usage is TRBV4-2 and J usage is TRBJ1-5; maybe TRBD1 (5 bases). This CDR3 comprises 15 residues. V gave up 0 bases and J gave up 2 bases, with 8 bases separating them. Germline V gene lookup returns CDR1 LGHNA and CDR2 YNFKEQ.

The V and J genes are TRBV6-5 and TRBJ1-1, with D maybe TRBD1 (6 bases). The germline CDR1 and CDR2 sequences are MNHEY and SVGAGI. Trimming left V 2 bases short and J 0 bases short, with 10 bases between. The CDR3 runs to 15 residues. CDR3 sequence (DNA): TGTGCCAGCAGTTACGGGCAGGGGTTGAACACTGAAGCTTTCTTT. Its translation is CASSYGQGLNTEAFF.

This clone was detected a few times. V is TRBV11-2 and J is TRBJ2-1; D is perhaps TRBD2 (6 bases). This CDR3 is built from 16 residues. The germline V and J ends were trimmed by 4 bases and 3 bases, with 16 bases remaining between them. Germline V gene data show CDR1 as SGHAT and CDR2 as FQNNGV. This CDR3 reads CASSSRPTSFYNEQFF. Here the CDR3 DNA reads TGTGCCAGCAGCTCCCGACCGACTAGTTTCTACAATGAGCAGTTCTTC.

This chain connects TRBV18 to TRBJ2-5; D is undetermined. The CDR3 contains 12 residues. Trimming took off 3 bases at V and 1 base at J, with 3 bases between the two ends. The germline gives CDR1 KGHSH, CDR2 LQKENI. The CDR3 DNA sequence: TGTGCCAGCTCACCCGGCCAAGAGACCCAGTACTTC. Translation gives CASSPGQETQYF.

This chain joins TRBV19 and TRBJ2-7; 11 bases match TRBD2. Losses at the gene ends were 1 base for V and 2 bases for J; bases not matched to a gene: 4. Germline lookup yields CDR1 LNHDA and CDR2 SQIVND (reference sequence). This CDR3 is 16 amino acids long. The CDR3 loop reads CASSIATSGGTYEQYF. The DNA of the CDR3 is TGTGCCAGTAGTATAGCTACTAGCGGGGGCACCTACGAGCAGTACTTC.

This chain joins TRBV3-1 (or the pseudogene TRBV3-2) and TRBJ2-5; TRBD2 might be the D (5 bases). Germline V gene lookup returns CDR1 LGHDT and CDR2 YNNKEL (reference sequence). There are 15 residues in the CDR3. Trimming left V 5 bases short and J 1 base short, with 14 bases between. CDR3 protein: CASSASSYLQETQYF. The CDR3 bases are TGTGCCAGCAGCGCTAGCAGCTACCTCCAAGAGACCCAGTACTTC.

The genes are TRBV6-6 and TRBJ2-2; D might be TRBD1 (5 bases). This CDR3 is 15 amino acids long. Germline values: CDR1 MNHNY, CDR2 SVGAGI (reference sequence). Trimming took off 6 bases at V and 0 bases at J, with 11 bases between the two ends. CDR3 nucleotide sequence: TGTGCCAGCAGGCCGGACAACGCGAACACCGGGGAGCTGTTTTTT. It specifies CASRPDNANTGELFF.